This entry is about one TCR beta chain. The germline gene is not matched at one end of the junction; a read error may be the cause. This CDR3 comprises 13 residues. The germline gives CDR1 SGHAT, CDR2 FQNNGV. The sample is drawn from a study of blood T cell repertoires in COVID-19. Study-wide context: Both acute and convalescent COVID-19 samples were obtained from the United States, Italy and Spain. PBMCs, B-cell-depleted T cells, or T cells were the source of the cDNA or gDNA that made up the material.

Under the authors' procedure: Amplification from reference gene primers served as the basis for estimated nucleated cell counts. Profiling relied on immunoSEQ multiplex PCR, and the TCRdb table lists in-frame clones only, not all of them. That table is the source of V, J and clone size, and D and trimming were worked out from the DNA. The sample holds hundreds of thousands of clones; around 88% are singletons and the top ten take about 8.9%. This receptor was obtained from a woman between 45 and 60 years old with acute or convalescent COVID-19. The gene calls are TRBV11-2 and TRBJ2-5; the match to TRBD2 covers 7 bases. The source material was peripheral blood. CDR3 protein: CASSLAGGLPDDF. CDR3 nucleotide sequence: TGTGCCAGCAGCTTAGCGGGGGGACTGCCTGACGACTTC.